These T cell receptor beta chains were read from a single sample in a study of naive and memory T cell subsets. One entry per CDR3 protein, called by TCRdb with MiXCR from the 5' RACE reads. The data contain over 20,000 distinct CDR3 sequences, roughly 25% of them singletons. All receptors derive from a female donor in good health. Both conserved end residues are part of each CDR3. A D gene is named only where the DNA matches it firmly. Size tells how often a clone was seen (once, few, many) or the class of an expanded clone, and some rows leave it out.

size,D,J,V,DNA,CDR3
NA,TRBD1,TRBJ2-7,TRBV29-1,TGCAGCGTTGTACAGGGGATCTACGAGCAGTACTTC,CSVVQGIYEQYF
few,TRBD1,TRBJ2-7,TRBV6-1,TGTGCCAGCAGTGCGGGACAGGGCCACTACGAGCAGTACTTC,CASSAGQGHYEQYF
many,NA,TRBJ2-3,TRBV7-3,TGTGCCAGCAGCCAGCGGGGGACAGCAGATACGCAGTATTTT,CASSQRGTADTQYF
many,TRBD1,TRBJ1-2,TRBV29-1,TGCAGCGTTGAGGACAGGGATTGGTATGGCTACACCTTC,CSVEDRDWYGYTF
few,TRBD1,TRBJ1-6,TRBV6-5,TGTGCCAGCAGTTACTCGTCTACGGGACAGACAAGCCGTTCACCCCTCCACTTT,CASSYSSTGQTSRSPLHF
NA,NA,TRBJ2-1,TRBV10-3,TGTGCCATCAGTGTTTCCAATGAGCAGTTCTTC,CAISVSNEQFF
once,TRBD2,TRBJ2-1,TRBV5-1,TGCGCCAGCAGCTTGCGCGGGGGGGGGAATGAGCAGTTCTTC,CASSLRGGGNEQFF
many,NA,TRBJ1-2,TRBV29-1,TGCAGCGTTGTCGATTTGGGGTCCGGGAATGGCTACACCTTC,CSVVDLGSGNGYTF
few,NA,TRBJ2-7,TRBV27,TGTGCCAGCGGGGACAACTCCTACGAGCAGTACTTC,CASGDNSYEQYF
few,TRBD2,TRBJ2-7,TRBV6-1,TGTGCCAGCAGAGCGACTAGCGGGAGCTCCTACGAGCAGTACTTC,CASRATSGSSYEQYF
few,TRBD2,TRBJ2-7,TRBV6-5,TGTGCCAGCAGTGAACTAGCGGGAGAGTGGTACGAGCAGTACTTC,CASSELAGEWYEQYF
many,NA,TRBJ2-5,TRBV29-1,TGCAGCGTTGATCCGTCCCAAGAGACCCAGTACTTC,CSVDPSQETQYF
NA,NA,TRBJ2-7,TRBV6-2/TRBV6-3,TGTGCCAGCGCAGGGTCCTACGAGCAGTACTTC,CASAGSYEQYF
many,NA,TRBJ2-1,TRBV11-3,TGTGCCAGCAGCCCCAACTGGTCCTACAATGAGCAGTTCTTC,CASSPNWSYNEQFF
NA,TRBD1,TRBJ1-1,TRBV5-5,TGTGCCAGCAGCTTCGGGACAGGGAGGGGCACTGAAGCTTTCTTT,CASSFGTGRGTEAFF
many,TRBD1,TRBJ1-1,TRBV20-1,TGCAGTGCTACCTCCCAGGGGGCCGGCACTGAAGCTTTCTTT,CSATSQGAGTEAFF
NA,TRBD1,TRBJ1-6,TRBV6-5,TGTGCCAGCACCTACGGACAGGGGGCAGGGTCACCCCTCCACTTT,CASTYGQGAGSPLHF
many,TRBD1,TRBJ2-1,TRBV7-2,TGTGCCAGCAGCCTACATAACAGGGGCCTGTACAATGAGCAGTTCTTC,CASSLHNRGLYNEQFF
once,TRBD2,TRBJ2-5,TRBV7-9,TGTGCCAGCAGCTCCCAAGGGACTAGCGATTGGGGAGAAGAGACCCAGTACTTC,CASSSQGTSDWGEETQYF
NA,NA,TRBJ2-7,TRBV5-1,TGCGCCAGCACCCAGGACCCGGCCGGGTACGAGCAGTACTTC,CASTQDPAGYEQYF
NA,NA,TRBJ1-4,TRBV20-1,TGCAGTGCCACCCCAGGGTTGGGTGAAAAACTGTTTTTT,CSATPGLGEKLFF
NA,NA,TRBJ1-5,TRBV20-1,TGCAGTGCTAGGAAACAGGTCAATCAGCCCCAGCATTTT,CSARKQVNQPQHF
many,TRBD1,TRBJ1-5,TRBV20-1,TGCAGTGCAGTTCCGGGACAGAGACTCAATCAGCCCCAGCATTTT,CSAVPGQRLNQPQHF
NA,TRBD1,TRBJ2-1,TRBV29-1,TGCAGCGCATACAGGGGTCACAATGAGCAGTTCTTC,CSAYRGHNEQFF
NA,NA,TRBJ2-2,TRBV5-8,TGTGCCAGCAGCTTGGCTATCGGGGAGCTGTTTTTT,CASSLAIGELFF
few,TRBD1,TRBJ2-3,TRBV29-1,TGCAGCGTTGCGGACAGGGGGCCGGGAGATACGCAGTATTTT,CSVADRGPGDTQYF
few,NA,TRBJ2-5,TRBV30,TGTGCCTGGGGCGGGCCAGGGGGGGCGGAGACCCAGTACTTC,CAWGGPGGAETQYF
many,NA,TRBJ2-5,TRBV29-1,TGCAGCGTTGAGGGGATCCAAGAGACCCAGTACTTC,CSVEGIQETQYF
many,NA,TRBJ2-5,TRBV7-2,TGTGCCAGCAGCTTAGCCAGACAAGAGACCCAGTACTTC,CASSLARQETQYF
few,NA,TRBJ1-5,TRBV29-1,TGCAGCGTTGGGGCGGGCAATCAGCCCCAGCATTTT,CSVGAGNQPQHF
few,NA,TRBJ1-2,TRBV20-1,TGCAGTGCTCACACAGCTAACTATGGCTACACCTTC,CSAHTANYGYTF
NA,NA,TRBJ1-1,TRBV6-5,TGTGCCAGCAAAACAGGGAACACTGAAGCTTTCTTT,CASKTGNTEAFF
once,NA,TRBJ2-2,TRBV5-6,TGTGCCAGCAGCTCCGACACCTACACCGGGGAGCTGTTTTTT,CASSSDTYTGELFF
NA,NA,TRBJ2-2,TRBV29-1,TGCAGCGTTGATGGTCAGAACACCGGGGAGCTGTTTTTT,CSVDGQNTGELFF
few,TRBD1,TRBJ2-7,TRBV6-5,TGTGCCAGCAGACCCGGGACAGACAGCTTGTACGAGCAGTACTTC,CASRPGTDSLYEQYF
few,NA,TRBJ2-3,TRBV10-1,TGCGCCAGCAGGGGTACGACAGATACGCAGTATTTT,CASRGTTDTQYF
medium-sized,NA,TRBJ2-3,TRBV5-5,TGTGCCAGCAGCTTGGAGGCGACAGGACATAATACGCAGTATTTT,CASSLEATGHNTQYF
many,TRBD1,TRBJ2-2,TRBV20-1,TGCAGTGCTGCTAAGACAGGGCCCGGGGAGCTGTTTTTT,CSAAKTGPGELFF
medium-sized,NA,TRBJ2-7,TRBV30,TGTGCCTGGAGCTTAATTCGGTCTTCCGGCGACGAGCAGTACTTC,CAWSLIRSSGDEQYF
few,TRBD2,TRBJ2-5,TRBV20-1,TGCAGTGCTAGAGATCAGCTAGCGGGAGGGAGAGAGACCCAGTACTTC,CSARDQLAGGRETQYF
NA,TRBD1,TRBJ1-4,TRBV20-1,TGCAGTGCTCAGGGGGGGGCAGGTGAAAAACTGTTTTTT,CSAQGGAGEKLFF
medium-sized,NA,TRBJ1-4,TRBV9,TGTGCCAGCAGCGCCCGACTGGGCTGGGATAATGAAAAACTGTTTTTT,CASSARLGWDNEKLFF
NA,TRBD2,TRBJ2-1,TRBV4-3,TGCGCCAGCAGCCAAGGAGGGACTAGCGGGAGGTCCTACAATGAGCAGTTCTTC,CASSQGGTSGRSYNEQFF
NA,TRBD2,TRBJ2-3,TRBV2,TGTGCCAGCAGTGAAAAAGCGGGGGGGCCATATACGCAGTATTTT,CASSEKAGGPYTQYF
NA,TRBD1,TRBJ2-7,TRBV29-1,TGCAGCGTTGAATTGGACAGGGACTCCGAGCAGTACTTC,CSVELDRDSEQYF
NA,TRBD2,TRBJ2-1,TRBV12-3/TRBV12-4,TGTGCCAGCAGCCAAGGACTAGCCTATGAGCAGTTCTTC,CASSQGLAYEQFF